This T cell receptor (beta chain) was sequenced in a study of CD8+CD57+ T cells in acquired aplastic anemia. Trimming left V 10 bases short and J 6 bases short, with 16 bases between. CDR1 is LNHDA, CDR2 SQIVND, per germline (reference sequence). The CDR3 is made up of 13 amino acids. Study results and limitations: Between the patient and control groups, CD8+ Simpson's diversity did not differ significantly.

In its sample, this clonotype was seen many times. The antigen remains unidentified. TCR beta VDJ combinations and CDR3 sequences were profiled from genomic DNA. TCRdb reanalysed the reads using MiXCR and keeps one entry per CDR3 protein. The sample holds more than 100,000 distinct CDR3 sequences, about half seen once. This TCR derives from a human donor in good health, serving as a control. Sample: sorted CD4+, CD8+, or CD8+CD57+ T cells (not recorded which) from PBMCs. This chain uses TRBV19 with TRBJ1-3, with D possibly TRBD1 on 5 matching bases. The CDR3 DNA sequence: TGTGCCACCCTTGACAGCGAGGAAAACACCATATATTTT. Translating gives CATLDSEENTIYF.